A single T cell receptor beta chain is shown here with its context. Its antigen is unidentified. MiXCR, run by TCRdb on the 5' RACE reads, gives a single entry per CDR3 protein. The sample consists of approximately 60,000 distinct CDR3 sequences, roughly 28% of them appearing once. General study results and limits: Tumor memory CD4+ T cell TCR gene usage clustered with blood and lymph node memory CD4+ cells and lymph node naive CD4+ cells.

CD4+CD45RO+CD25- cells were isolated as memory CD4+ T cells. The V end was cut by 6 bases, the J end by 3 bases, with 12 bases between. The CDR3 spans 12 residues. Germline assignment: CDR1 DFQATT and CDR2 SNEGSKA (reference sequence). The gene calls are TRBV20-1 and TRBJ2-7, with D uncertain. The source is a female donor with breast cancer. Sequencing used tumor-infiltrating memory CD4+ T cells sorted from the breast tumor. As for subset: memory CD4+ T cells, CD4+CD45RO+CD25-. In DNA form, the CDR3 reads TGCAGTGCGGTGGTGCCCGGCTACGAGCAGTACTTC. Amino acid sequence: CSAVVPGYEQYF.